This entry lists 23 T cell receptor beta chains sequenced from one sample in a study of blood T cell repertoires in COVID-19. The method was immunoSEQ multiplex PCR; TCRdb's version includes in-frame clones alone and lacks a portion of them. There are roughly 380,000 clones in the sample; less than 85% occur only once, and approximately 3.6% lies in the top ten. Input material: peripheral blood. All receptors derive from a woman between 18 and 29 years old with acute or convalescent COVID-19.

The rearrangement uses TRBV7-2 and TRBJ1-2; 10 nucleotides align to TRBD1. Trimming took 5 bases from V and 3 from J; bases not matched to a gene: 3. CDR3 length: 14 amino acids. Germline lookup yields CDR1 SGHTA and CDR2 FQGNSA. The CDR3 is CASSVDRGDYGYTF. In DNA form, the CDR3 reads TGTGCCAGCAGCGTGGACAGGGGGGACTATGGCTACACCTTC.

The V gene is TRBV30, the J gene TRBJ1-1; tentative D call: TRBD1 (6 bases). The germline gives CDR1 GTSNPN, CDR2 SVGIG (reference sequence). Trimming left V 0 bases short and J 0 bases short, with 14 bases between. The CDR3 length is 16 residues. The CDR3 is CAWSVGQGWMNTEAFF. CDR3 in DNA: TGTGCCTGGAGTGTAGGGCAGGGGTGGATGAACACTGAAGCTTTCTTT.

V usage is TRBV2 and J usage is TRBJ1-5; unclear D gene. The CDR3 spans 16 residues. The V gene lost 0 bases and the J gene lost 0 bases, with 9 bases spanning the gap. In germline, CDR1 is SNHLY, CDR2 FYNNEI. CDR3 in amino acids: CASSEARGYSNQPQHF. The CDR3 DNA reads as TGTGCCAGCAGTGAAGCTCGGGGATATAGCAATCAGCCCCAGCATTTT. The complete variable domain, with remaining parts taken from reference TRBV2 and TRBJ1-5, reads EPEVTQTPSHQVTQMGQEVILRCVPISNHLYFYWYRQILGQKVEFLVSFYNNEISEKSEIFDDQFSVERPDGSNFTLKIRSTKLEDSAMYFCASSEARGYSNQPQHFGDGTRLSIL.

The CDR3 DNA sequence: TGTGCCAGCAGTTTATCAGGACAGGCAAATTCACCCCTCCACTTT. Translated, it gives CASSLSGQANSPLHF. This rearrangement joins TRBV28 to TRBJ1-6; 7 positions match TRBD1. The germline V gene encodes CDR1 MDHEN and CDR2 SYDVKM. CDR3 length: 15 residues. Germline trimming cut 1 base from V and 7 bases from J; bases unmatched to any gene: 4.

This chain's CDR3 is CASGGTGKDYGYTF. Here the CDR3 DNA reads TGTGCCAGCGGGGGGACAGGGAAGGACTATGGCTACACCTTC. The rearrangement joins TRBV27 to TRBJ1-2; the match to TRBD1 covers 9 bases. V was pared by 8 bases and J by 3 bases, with 7 bases of the junction left unmatched. The CDR3 length is 14 residues. From germline, CDR1 is MNHEY and CDR2 SMNVEV (reference sequence).

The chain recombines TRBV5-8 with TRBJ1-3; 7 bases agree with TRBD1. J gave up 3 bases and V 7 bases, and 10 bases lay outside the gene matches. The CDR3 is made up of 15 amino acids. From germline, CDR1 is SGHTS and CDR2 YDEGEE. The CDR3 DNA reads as TGTGCCAGCCTGACAGGGAATAGCTTTGGAAACACCATATATTTT. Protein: CASLTGNSFGNTIYF.

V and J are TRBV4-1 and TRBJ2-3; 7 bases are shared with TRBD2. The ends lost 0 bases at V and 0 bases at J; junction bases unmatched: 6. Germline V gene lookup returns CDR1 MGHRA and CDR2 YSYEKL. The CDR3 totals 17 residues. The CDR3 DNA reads TGCGCCAGCAGCCAAGATTTCAGCGGGACTAGCACAGATACGCAGTATTTT. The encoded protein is CASSQDFSGTSTDTQYF.

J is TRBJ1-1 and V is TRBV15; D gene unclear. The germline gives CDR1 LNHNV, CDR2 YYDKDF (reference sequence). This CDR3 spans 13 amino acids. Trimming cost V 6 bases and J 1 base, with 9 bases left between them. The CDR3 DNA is TGTGCCACCAGTCCTGCAGGGAACACTGAAGCTTTCTTT. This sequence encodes CATSPAGNTEAFF.

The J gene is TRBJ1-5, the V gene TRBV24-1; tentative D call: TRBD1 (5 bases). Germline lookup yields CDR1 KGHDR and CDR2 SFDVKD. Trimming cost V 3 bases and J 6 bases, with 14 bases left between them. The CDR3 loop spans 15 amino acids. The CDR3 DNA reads TGTGCCACCAGTGATCCAAAGGGGCCGGGTCAGCCCCAGCATTTT. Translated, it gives CATSDPKGPGQPQHF.

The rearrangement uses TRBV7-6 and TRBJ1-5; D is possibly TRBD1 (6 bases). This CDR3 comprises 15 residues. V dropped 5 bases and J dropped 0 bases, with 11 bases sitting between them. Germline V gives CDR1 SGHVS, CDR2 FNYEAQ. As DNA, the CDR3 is TGTGCCAGCAGCAGGACAGACCATAGCAATCAGCCCCAGCATTTT. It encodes CASSRTDHSNQPQHF.

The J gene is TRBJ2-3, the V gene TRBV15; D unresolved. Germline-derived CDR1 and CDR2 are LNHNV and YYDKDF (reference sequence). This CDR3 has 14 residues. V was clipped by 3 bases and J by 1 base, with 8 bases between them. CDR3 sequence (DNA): TGTGCCACCAGCAGGCGAGGTGGCACAGATACGCAGTATTTT. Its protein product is CATSRRGGTDTQYF.

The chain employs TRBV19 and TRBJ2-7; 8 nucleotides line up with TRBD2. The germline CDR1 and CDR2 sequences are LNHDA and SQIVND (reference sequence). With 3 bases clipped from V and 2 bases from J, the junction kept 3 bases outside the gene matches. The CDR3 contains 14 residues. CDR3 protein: CASSMQRGTYEQYF. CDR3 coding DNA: TGTGCCAGTAGTATGCAGCGGGGGACCTACGAGCAGTACTTC.

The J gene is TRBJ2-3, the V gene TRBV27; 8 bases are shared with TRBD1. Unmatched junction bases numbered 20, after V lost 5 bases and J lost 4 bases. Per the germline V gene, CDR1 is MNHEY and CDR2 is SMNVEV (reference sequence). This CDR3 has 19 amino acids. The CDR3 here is CASSTAGGANYGKSDTQYF. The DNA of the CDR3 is TGTGCCAGCAGTACCGCAGGGGGCGCGAATTATGGTAAATCAGATACGCAGTATTTT.

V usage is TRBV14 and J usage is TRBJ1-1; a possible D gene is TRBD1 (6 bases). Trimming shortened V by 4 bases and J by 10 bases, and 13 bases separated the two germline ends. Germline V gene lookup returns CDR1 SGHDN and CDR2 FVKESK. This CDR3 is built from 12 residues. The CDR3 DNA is TGTGCCAGCAGCCCGGCGAGGGGGGGAGCTTTCTTT. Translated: CASSPARGGAFF.

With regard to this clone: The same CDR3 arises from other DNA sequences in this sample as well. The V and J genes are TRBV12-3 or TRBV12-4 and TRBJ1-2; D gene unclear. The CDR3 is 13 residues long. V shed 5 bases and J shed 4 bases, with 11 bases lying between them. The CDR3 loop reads CASSGRRGYGYTF. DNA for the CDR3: TGTGCCAGCAGTGGACGACGGGGCTATGGCTACACCTTC.

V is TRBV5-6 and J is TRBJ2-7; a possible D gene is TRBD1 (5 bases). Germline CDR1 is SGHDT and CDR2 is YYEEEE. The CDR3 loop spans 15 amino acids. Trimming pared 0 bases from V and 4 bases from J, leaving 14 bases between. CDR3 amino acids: CASSLGQIALYEQYF. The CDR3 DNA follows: TGTGCCAGCAGCTTGGGACAGATCGCCTTATACGAGCAGTACTTC.

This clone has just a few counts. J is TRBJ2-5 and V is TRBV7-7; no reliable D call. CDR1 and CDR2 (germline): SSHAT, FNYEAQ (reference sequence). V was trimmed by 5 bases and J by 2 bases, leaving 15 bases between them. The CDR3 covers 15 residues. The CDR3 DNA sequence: TGTGCCAGCAGCGTCCAGTTCACGGGTCAAGAGACCCAGTACTTC. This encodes CASSVQFTGQETQYF.

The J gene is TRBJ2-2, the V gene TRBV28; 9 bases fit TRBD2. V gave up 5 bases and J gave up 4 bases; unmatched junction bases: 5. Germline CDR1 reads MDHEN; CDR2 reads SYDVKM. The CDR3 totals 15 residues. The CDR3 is CASSLSGSGTGELFF. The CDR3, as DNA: TGTGCCAGCAGTCTTAGCGGGAGCGGCACCGGGGAGCTGTTTTTT. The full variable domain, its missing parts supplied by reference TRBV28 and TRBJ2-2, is DVKVTQSSRYLVKRTGEKVFLECVQDMDHENMFWYRQDPGLGLRLIYFSYDVKMKEKGDIPEGYSVSREKKERFSLILESASTNQTSMYLCASSLSGSGTGELFFGEGSRLTVL.

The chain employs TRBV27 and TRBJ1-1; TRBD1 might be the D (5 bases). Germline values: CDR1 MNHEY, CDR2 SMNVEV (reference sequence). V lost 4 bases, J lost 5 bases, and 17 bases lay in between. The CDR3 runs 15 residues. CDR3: CASSSWAQWTTEAFF. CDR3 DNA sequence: TGTGCCAGCAGTTCGTGGGCCCAATGGACAACTGAAGCTTTCTTT.

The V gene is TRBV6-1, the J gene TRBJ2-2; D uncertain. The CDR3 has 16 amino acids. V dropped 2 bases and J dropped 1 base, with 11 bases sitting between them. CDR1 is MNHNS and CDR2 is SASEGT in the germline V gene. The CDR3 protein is CASSEWATRNTGELFF. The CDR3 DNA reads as TGTGCCAGCAGTGAATGGGCTACCCGGAACACCGGGGAGCTGTTTTTT.

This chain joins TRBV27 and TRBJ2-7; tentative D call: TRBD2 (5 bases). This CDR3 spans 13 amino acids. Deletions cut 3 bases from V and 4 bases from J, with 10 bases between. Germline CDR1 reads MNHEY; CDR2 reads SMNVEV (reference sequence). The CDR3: CASSFSTGYEQYF. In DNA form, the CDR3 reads TGTGCCAGCAGTTTCTCGACGGGATACGAGCAGTACTTC.

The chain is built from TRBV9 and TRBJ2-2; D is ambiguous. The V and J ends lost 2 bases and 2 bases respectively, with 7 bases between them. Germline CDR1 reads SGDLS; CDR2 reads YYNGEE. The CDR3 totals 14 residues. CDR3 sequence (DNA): TGTGCCAGCAGCGTCCTCCTCAACACCGGGGAGCTGTTTTTT. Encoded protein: CASSVLLNTGELFF.

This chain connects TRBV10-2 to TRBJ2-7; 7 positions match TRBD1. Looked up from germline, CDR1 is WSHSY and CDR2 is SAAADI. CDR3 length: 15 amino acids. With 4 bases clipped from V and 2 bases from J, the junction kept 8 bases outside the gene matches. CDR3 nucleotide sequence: TGCGCCAGCAGTGGGTCGGCAGGGGGTGCCTACGAGCAGTACTTC. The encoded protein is CASSGSAGGAYEQYF.